The sample holds one count of the clone carrying this T cell receptor (beta chain). Its cognate antigen is unknown. Among all donors, each was a healthy Caucasian. Using its own MiXCR run on the 5' RACE reads, TCRdb lists one record per CDR3 protein. The sample lists about 530,000 distinct CDR3 sequences, 13% to 15% occurring once. These data come from a study of identical twins. Study-wide results and limits: While abundant cord blood beta clonotypes carried fewer insertions, memory repertoires showed no such pattern. Out-of-frame alpha sequences common to twins exhibited an excess of low generation probability.

Germline V lookup: CDR1 MDHEN, CDR2 SYDVKM. CDR3 length: 14 residues. V lost 4 bases, J lost 5 bases, and 14 bases lay in between. Another study also made use of these data, one on yellow fever vaccine responses in identical twins. From that paper: Twins' T cell vaccine responses reportedly looked partly convergent, partly personalized.

The V call is TRBV28, the J call TRBJ1-2, with D uncertain. Specimen: CD4+ T cells sorted from blood. The sequence derives from a woman between 18 and 29 years old in good health. CDR3 amino acids: CASSSEGPNYGYTF. The CDR3 bases are TGTGCCAGCAGTTCAGAAGGTCCCAATTATGGCTACACCTTC.